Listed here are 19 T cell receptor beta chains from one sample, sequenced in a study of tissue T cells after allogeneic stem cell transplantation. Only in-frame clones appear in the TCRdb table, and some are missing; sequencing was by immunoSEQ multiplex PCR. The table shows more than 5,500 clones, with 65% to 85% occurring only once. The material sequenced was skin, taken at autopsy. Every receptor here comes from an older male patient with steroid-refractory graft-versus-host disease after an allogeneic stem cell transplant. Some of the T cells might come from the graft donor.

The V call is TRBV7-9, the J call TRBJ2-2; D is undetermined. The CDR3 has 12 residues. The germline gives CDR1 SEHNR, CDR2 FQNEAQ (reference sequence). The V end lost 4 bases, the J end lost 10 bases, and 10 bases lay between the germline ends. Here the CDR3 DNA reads TGTGCCAGCAGCTCCCGCGATCCGGAGCTGTTTTTT. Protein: CASSSRDPELFF.

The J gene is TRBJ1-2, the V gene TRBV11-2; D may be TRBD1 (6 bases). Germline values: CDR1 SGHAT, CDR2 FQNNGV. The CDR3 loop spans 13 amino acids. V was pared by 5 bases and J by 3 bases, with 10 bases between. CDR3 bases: TGTGCCAGCAGCGCGGGGGGCTACTATGGCTACACCTTC. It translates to CASSAGGYYGYTF.

This chain's CDR3 is CASSLIGIMQEGGEQFF. CDR3 coding DNA: TGTGCCAGCAGCTTAATTGGAATCATGCAGGAGGGCGGTGAGCAGTTCTTC. The chain recombines TRBV7-2 with TRBJ2-1; D is perhaps TRBD2 (6 bases). The length of the CDR3 is 17 residues. V was clipped by 2 bases and J by 9 bases, with 23 bases between them. The V gene's germline CDR1 is SGHTA and CDR2 FQGNSA.

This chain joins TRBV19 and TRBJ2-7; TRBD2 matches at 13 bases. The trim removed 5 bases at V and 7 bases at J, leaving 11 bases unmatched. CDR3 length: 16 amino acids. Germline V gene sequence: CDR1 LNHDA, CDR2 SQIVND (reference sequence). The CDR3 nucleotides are TGTGCCAGTAGTCCCCGGACTAGCGGGGGCCCGGGGGAGCAGTACTTC. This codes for CASSPRTSGGPGEQYF. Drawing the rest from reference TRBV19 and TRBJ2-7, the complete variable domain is DGGITQSPKYLFRKEGQNVTLSCEQNLNHDAMYWYRQDPGQGLRLIYYSQIVNDFQKGDIAEGYSVSREKKESFPLTVTSAQKNPTAFYLCASSPRTSGGPGEQYFGPGTRLTVT.

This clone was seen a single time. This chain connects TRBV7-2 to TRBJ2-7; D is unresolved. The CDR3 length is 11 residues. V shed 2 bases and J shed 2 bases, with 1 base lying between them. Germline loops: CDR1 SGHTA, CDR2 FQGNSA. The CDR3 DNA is TGTGCCAGCAGCTTAACCTACGAGCAGTACTTC. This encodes CASSLTYEQYF.

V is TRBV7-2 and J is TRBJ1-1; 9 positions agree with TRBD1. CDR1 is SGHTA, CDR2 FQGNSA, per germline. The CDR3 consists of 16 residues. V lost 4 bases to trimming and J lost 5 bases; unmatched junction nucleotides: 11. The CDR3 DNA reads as TGTGCCAGCAGCTCCCGGGACAGGGTCAGGGGAACTGAAGCTTTCTTT. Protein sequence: CASSSRDRVRGTEAFF.

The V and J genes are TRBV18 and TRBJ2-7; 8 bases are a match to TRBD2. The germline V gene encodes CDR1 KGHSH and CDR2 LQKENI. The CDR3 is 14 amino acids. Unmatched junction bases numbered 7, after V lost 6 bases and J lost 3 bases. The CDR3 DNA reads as TGTGCCAGCTCCCCGACGGGAGGGGGCTACGAGCAGTACTTC. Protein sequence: CASSPTGGGYEQYF. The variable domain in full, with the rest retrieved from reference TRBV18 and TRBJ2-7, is NAGVMQNPRHLVRRRGQEARLRCSPMKGHSHVYWYRQLPEEGLKFMVYLQKENIIDESGMPKERFSAEFPKEGPSILRIQQVVRGDSAAYFCASSPTGGGYEQYFGPGTRLTVT.

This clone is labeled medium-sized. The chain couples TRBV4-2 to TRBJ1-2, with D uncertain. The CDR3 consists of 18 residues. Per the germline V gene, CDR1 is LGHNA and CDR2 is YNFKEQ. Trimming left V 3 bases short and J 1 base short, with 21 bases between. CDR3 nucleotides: TGTGCCAGCAGCCAGGTCCCGGGTCTAACGATAATTAACTATGGCTACACCTTC. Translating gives CASSQVPGLTIINYGYTF.

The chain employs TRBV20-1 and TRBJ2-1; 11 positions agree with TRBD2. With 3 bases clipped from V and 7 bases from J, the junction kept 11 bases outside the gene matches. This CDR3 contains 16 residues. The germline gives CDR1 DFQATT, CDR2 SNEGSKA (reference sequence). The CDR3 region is CSASWSSGGSGNEQFF. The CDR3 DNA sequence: TGCAGTGCTAGTTGGTCTAGCGGGGGGTCTGGGAATGAGCAGTTCTTC.

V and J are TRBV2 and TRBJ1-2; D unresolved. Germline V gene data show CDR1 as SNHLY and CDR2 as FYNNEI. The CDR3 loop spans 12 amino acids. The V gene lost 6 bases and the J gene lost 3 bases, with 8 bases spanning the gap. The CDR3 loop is CASSPGYYGYTF. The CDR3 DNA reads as TGTGCCAGCAGCCCGGGATACTATGGCTACACCTTC.

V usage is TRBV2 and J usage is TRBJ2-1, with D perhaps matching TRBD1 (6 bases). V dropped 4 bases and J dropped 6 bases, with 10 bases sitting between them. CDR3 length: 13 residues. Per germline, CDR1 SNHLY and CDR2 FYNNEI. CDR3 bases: TGTGCCAGCAGTGCAGGGGCCGGCAATGAGCAGTTCTTC. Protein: CASSAGAGNEQFF.

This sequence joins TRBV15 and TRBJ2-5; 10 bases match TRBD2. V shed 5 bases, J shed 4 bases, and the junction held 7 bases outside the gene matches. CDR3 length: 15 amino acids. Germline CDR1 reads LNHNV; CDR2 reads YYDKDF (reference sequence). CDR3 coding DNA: TGTGCCACCAGCCTGGGACTAGCGACGGTAGAGACCCAGTACTTC. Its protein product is CATSLGLATVETQYF.

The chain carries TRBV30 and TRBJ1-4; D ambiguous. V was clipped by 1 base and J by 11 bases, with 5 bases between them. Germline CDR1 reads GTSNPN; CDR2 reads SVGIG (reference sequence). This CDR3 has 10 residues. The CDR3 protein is CAWSGDKLFF. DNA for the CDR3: TGTGCCTGGAGTGGTGATAAACTGTTTTTT.

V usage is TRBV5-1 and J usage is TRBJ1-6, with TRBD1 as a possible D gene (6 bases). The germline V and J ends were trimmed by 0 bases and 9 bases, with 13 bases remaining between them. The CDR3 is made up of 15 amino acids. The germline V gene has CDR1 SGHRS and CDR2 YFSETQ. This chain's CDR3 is CASSLGGRGSSPLHF. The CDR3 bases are TGCGCCAGCAGCTTGGGTGGCAGGGGAAGTTCACCCCTCCACTTT. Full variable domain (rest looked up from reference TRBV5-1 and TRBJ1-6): KAGVTQTPRYLIKTRGQQVTLSCSPISGHRSVSWYQQTPGQGLQFLFEYFSETQRNKGNFPGRFSGRQFSNSRSEMNVSTLELGDSALYLCASSLGGRGSSPLHFGNGTRLTVT.

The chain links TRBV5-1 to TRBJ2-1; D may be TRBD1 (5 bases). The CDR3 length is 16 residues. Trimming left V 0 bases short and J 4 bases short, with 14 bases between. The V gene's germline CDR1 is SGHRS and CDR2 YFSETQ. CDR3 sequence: CASSLAGLSAYNEQFF. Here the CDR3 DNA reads TGCGCCAGCAGCTTGGCAGGGCTCAGTGCATACAATGAGCAGTTCTTC. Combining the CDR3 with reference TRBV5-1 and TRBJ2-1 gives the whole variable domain KAGVTQTPRYLIKTRGQQVTLSCSPISGHRSVSWYQQTPGQGLQFLFEYFSETQRNKGNFPGRFSGRQFSNSRSEMNVSTLELGDSALYLCASSLAGLSAYNEQFFGPGTRLTVL.

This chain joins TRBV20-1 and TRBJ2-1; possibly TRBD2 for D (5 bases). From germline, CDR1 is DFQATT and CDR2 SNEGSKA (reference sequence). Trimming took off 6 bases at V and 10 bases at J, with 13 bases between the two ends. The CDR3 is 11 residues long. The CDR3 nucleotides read TGCAGTGCGGAGGTTATAAACGAGCAGTTCTTC. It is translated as CSAEVINEQFF.

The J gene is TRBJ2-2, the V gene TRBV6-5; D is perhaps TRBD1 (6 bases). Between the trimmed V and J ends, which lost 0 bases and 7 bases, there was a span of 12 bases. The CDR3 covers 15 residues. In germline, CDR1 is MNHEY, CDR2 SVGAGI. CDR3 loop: CASSYSTGKGGELFF. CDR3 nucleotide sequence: TGTGCCAGCAGTTACTCAACAGGGAAGGGCGGGGAGCTGTTTTTT.

CDR3 nucleotides: TGTGCCAGTAGTTTACGACAGGGGAGATCCTACGAGCAGTACTTC. The encoded protein is CASSLRQGRSYEQYF. The V call is TRBV19, the J call TRBJ2-7, with 8 bases that match TRBD1. Germline V gene lookup returns CDR1 LNHDA and CDR2 SQIVND (reference sequence). V lost 5 bases, J lost 1 base, and 7 bases stayed unmatched. The CDR3 runs to 15 residues.

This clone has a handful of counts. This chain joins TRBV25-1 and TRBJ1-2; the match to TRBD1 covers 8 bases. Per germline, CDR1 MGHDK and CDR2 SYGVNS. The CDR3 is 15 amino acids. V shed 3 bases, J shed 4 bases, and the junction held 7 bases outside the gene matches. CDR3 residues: CASSEGNRGSYGYTF. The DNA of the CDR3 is TGTGCCAGCAGTGAGGGAAACAGGGGGTCCTATGGCTACACCTTC.